A selection of T cell receptor beta chains follows, all from one sample in a study of cytomegalovirus exposure and HLA in healthy donors. Profiling relied on immunoSEQ multiplex PCR, and the TCRdb table lists in-frame clones only, not all of them. The table lists some 130,000 clones, 70% to 80% of them singletons. The material sequenced was PBMCs. These receptor sequences come from a man in his fifties in good health and CMV-seronegative. Both conserved end residues are part of each CDR3. D genes are given only for firm matches. Expanded clones are given a class, and other clones once, few, many or no size at all.

j_call clone_size v_call d_call cdr3_nt cdr3_aa
TRBJ1-6 . TRBV10-3 . TGTGCCATCAGTGAGTCAAGGGGAAGCCATAGCTTT CAISESRGSHSF
TRBJ2-1 . TRBV6-6 . TGTGCCAGCAGTTGCCCGGGACTGAGCTCCTACAATGAGCAGTTCTTC CASSCPGLSSYNEQFF
TRBJ1-5 . TRBV10-3 TRBD1 TGTGCCATCAGTGGGACAGGGAGCAATCAGCCCCAGCATTTT CAISGTGSNQPQHF
TRBJ2-7 . TRBV2 TRBD2 TGTGCCAGCAGTGATGGCGGGAGCTCCTACGAGCAGTACTTC CASSDGGSSYEQYF
TRBJ2-1 . TRBV6-5 TRBD1 TGTGCCAGCAGGGTGGACAGGACCGGTGAGCAGTTCTTC CASRVDRTGEQFF
TRBJ2-6 . TRBV4-3 TRBD2 TGCGCCAGCAGCCAAGAAGCGGGGGCCCACTCTGGGGCCAACGTCCTGACTTTC CASSQEAGAHSGANVLTF
TRBJ2-7 . TRBV6-6 TRBD2 TGTGCCAGCAGTTACTCGGGGACTAGCGGGAGTTTTGAGCAGTACTTC CASSYSGTSGSFEQYF
TRBJ2-1 . TRBV4-3 TRBD2 TGCGCCAGCAGCCAAGGGACTAGCGGTTATCTCAATGAGCAGTTCTTC CASSQGTSGYLNEQFF
TRBJ2-5 once TRBV5-4 TRBD2 TGTGCCAGCAGCCCTTCTACTAGCGGCAAGGCGGGGACCCAGTACTTC CASSPSTSGKAGTQYF
TRBJ1-1 . TRBV10-3 TRBD1 TGTGCCATCAGTGAGGCCCGGGACAGGTATGACACTGAAGCTTTCTTT CAISEARDRYDTEAFF
TRBJ2-4 . TRBV27 TRBD2 TGTGCCAGCAGTTCCGGGGGACTAGCGGGATTTCCTCGGGGCAAAAACATTCAGTACTTC CASSSGGLAGFPRGKNIQYF
TRBJ2-5 . TRBV6-1 . TGTGCCAGCACCCTGGAGGGTGGGGAGACCCAGTACTTC CASTLEGGETQYF
TRBJ2-7 once TRBV18 . TGTGCCAGCTCACCCAGCCCGGGAGTCGAGCAGTACTTC CASSPSPGVEQYF
TRBJ1-4 . TRBV4-1 TRBD1 TGCGCCAGCACCCAAGCCGGGACAGGGGTTGAAAAACTGTTTTTT CASTQAGTGVEKLFF
TRBJ2-5 . TRBV5-6 TRBD2 TGTGCCAGCTGTGTCTGGCTAGCGGGACCAGAGACCCAGTACTTC CASCVWLAGPETQYF
TRBJ2-1 . TRBV27 . TGTGCCAGCAGTTTAGGGAGCGCAACCTACAATGAGCAGTTCTTC CASSLGSATYNEQFF
TRBJ2-3 . TRBV5-1 TRBD2 TGCGCCAGCAGGACTAGCGGTACTAGCACAGATACGCAGTATTTT CASRTSGTSTDTQYF
TRBJ1-4 . TRBV30 TRBD1 TGTGCCTGGAGTGAGGACAGGGGTGTGAATGAAAAACTGTTTTTT CAWSEDRGVNEKLFF
TRBJ1-2 . TRBV6-1 . TGTGCCAGCAGTTTAACCCAGGGCTATGGCTACACCTTC CASSLTQGYGYTF
TRBJ1-2 . TRBV7-8 TRBD1 TGTGCCAGCAGCTCTAACCGGGACAGGGGGCCTATATACTATGGCTACACCTTC CASSSNRDRGPIYYGYTF
TRBJ1-5 . TRBV2 . TGTGCCAGCAGCCATGACATTATTAGCAATCAGCCCCAGCATTTT CASSHDIISNQPQHF
TRBJ2-1 . TRBV30 TRBD2 TGTGCCTGGAGGGGACTAGCGGGAGGGGATGAGCAGTTCTTC CAWRGLAGGDEQFF
TRBJ1-2 . TRBV28 TRBD1 TGTGCCAGCAGTTTCCAGGGGGTTAACTATGGCTACACCTTC CASSFQGVNYGYTF
TRBJ1-4 . TRBV7-2 TRBD1 TGTGCCAGCAGCTTGGGGACAGGGTATAGTGAAAAACTGTTTTTT CASSLGTGYSEKLFF
TRBJ2-2 . TRBV10-1 TRBD1 TGCGCCAGCAGTAGACAGGGAGCGACCACCGGGGAGCTGTTTTTT CASSRQGATTGELFF
TRBJ2-1 . TRBV7-2 TRBD1 TGTGCCAGCAGCTTCGGACAGGGACGGGCCTACAATGAGCAGTTCTTC CASSFGQGRAYNEQFF
TRBJ1-5 . TRBV7-2 TRBD1 TGTGCCAGCAGCTTAGGAACAGGGGACAATCAGCCCCAGCATTTT CASSLGTGDNQPQHF
TRBJ2-2 . TRBV5-1 . TGCGCCAGCAGCTCCGCGAACACCGGGGAGCTGTTTTTT CASSSANTGELFF
TRBJ2-7 few TRBV28 . TGTGCCAGCAGTTCTAACTTCTACGAGCAGTACTTC CASSSNFYEQYF
TRBJ1-1 . TRBV10-3 . TGTGCCTCAAAAGGGGCAGGGCTAAACACTGAAGCTTTCTTT CASKGAGLNTEAFF
TRBJ2-3 few TRBV28 TRBD2 TGTGCCAGCAGTCAACCGGGACTAGCAGGCACAGATACGCAGTATTTT CASSQPGLAGTDTQYF
TRBJ2-7 . TRBV28 TRBD1 TGTGCCAGCAGTTTAGGTGGGACAGGGAACGAGCAGTACTTC CASSLGGTGNEQYF
TRBJ2-5 few TRBV11-2 TRBD1 TGTGCCAGCAGCTTTGACAGGGGGGAAACTGAGACCCAGTACTTC CASSFDRGETETQYF
TRBJ1-2 . TRBV7-2 . TGTGCCAGCAGCTTAGCGCGTTCCGGGGGGCATGGCTACACCTTC CASSLARSGGHGYTF
TRBJ2-7 . TRBV5-5 TRBD2 TGTGCCAGCAGCTTGAGCATTAGCGGGAGAGGGGGATCCTACGAGCAGTACTTC CASSLSISGRGGSYEQYF
TRBJ2-5 once TRBV11-2 TRBD1 TGTGCCAGCGAACGAAACAGGGGTCAGAAGACCCAGTACTTC CASERNRGQKTQYF
TRBJ2-3 . TRBV9 . TGTGCCAGCAGCGTTGGAGTAACGCCTCGGGGCACAGATACGCAGTATTTT CASSVGVTPRGTDTQYF
TRBJ2-7 . TRBV6-1 TRBD2 TGTGCCAGCAGTGAACGGGCTAGCGGAGCCCGCTACGAGCAGTACTTC CASSERASGARYEQYF
TRBJ1-5 once TRBV28 TRBD1 TGTGCCAGCAGCGGCGGGACAGGGGACAATCAGCCCCAGCATTTT CASSGGTGDNQPQHF
TRBJ2-1 . TRBV28 TRBD2 TGTGCCAGCAGTTCTGGGACTAGCGGGATTTACAATGAGCAGTTCTTC CASSSGTSGIYNEQFF
TRBJ2-3 once TRBV12-5 TRBD1 TGTGCTAGTGGTTTGGGACAGGGTATCACAGATACGCAGTATTTT CASGLGQGITDTQYF
TRBJ1-5 . TRBV28 . TGTGCCAGCAGCCAATTAAGGGGCGCCTATCAGCCCCAGCATTTT CASSQLRGAYQPQHF
TRBJ1-1 . TRBV18 . TGTGCCAGCTCACCACATCAGGGTGAAACTGAAGCTTTCTTT CASSPHQGETEAFF
TRBJ2-3 once TRBV28 . TGTGCCAGCAGACCGGGAAAACGCACAGATACGCAGTATTTT CASRPGKRTDTQYF
TRBJ2-7 . TRBV2 . TGTGCCAGCAGTGACCCATTCTCCTACGAGCAGTACTTC CASSDPFSYEQYF
TRBJ1-1 . TRBV9 . TGTGCCAGCAGCGTATCCCTCGTCACTGAAGCTTTCTTT CASSVSLVTEAFF